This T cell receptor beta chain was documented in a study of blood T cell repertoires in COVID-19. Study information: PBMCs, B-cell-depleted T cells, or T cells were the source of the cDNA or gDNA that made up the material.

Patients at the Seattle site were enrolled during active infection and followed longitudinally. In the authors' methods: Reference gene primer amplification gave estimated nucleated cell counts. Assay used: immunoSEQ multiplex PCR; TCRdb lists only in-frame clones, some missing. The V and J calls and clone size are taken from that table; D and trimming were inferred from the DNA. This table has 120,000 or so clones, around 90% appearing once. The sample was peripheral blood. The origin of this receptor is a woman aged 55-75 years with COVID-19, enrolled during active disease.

DNA of the CDR3: TGTGCCAGCTGGCGGGGGGGCAGCCAGACCCAGTACTTC. Its protein product is CASWRGGSQTQYF. This rearrangement joins TRBV6-5 to TRBJ2-5; 9 bases line up with TRBD2. The germline V gene encodes CDR1 MNHEY and CDR2 SVGAGI. V gave up 8 bases and J gave up 6 bases; unmatched junction bases: 7. This CDR3 is 13 amino acids long.